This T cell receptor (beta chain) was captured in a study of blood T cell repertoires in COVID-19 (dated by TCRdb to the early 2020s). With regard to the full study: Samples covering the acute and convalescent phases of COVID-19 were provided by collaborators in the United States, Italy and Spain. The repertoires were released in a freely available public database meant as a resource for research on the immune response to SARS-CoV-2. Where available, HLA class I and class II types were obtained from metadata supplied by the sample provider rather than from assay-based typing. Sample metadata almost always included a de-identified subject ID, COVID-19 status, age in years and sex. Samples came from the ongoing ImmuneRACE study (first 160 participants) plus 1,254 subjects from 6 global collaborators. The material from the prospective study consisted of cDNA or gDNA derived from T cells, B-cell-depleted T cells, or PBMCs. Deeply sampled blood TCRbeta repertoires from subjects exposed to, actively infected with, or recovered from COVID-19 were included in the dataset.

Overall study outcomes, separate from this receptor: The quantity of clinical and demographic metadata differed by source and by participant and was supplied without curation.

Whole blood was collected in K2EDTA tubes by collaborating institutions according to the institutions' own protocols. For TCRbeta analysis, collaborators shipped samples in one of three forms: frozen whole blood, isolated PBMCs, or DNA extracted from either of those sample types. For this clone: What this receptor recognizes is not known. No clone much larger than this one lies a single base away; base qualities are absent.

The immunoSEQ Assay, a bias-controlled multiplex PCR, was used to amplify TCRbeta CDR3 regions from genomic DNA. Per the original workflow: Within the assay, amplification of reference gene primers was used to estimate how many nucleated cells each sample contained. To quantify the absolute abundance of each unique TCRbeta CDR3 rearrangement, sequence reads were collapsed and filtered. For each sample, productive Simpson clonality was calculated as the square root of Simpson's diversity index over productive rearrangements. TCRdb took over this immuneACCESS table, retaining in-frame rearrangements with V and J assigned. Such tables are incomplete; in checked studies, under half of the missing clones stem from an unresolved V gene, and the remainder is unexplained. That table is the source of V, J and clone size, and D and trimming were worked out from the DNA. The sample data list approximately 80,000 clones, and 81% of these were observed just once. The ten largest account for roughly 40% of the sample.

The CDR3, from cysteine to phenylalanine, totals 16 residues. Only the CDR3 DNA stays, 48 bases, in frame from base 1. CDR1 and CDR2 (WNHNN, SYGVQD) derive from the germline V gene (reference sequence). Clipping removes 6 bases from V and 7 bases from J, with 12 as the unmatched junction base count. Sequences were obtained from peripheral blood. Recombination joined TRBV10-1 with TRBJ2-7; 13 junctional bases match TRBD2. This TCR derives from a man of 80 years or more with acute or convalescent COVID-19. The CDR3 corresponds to CASSAGTSGARKEQYF. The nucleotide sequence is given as TGCGCCAGCAGCGCCGGGACTAGCGGGGCCCGAAAAGAGCAGTACTTC.